This entry lists 13 T cell receptor beta chains sequenced from one sample in a study of spatial heterogeneity in lung cancer. In TCRdb, the 5' RACE reads were re-called with MiXCR into one record per CDR3 protein. The table has around 110,000 distinct CDR3 sequences, 12% seen once. The time point was: blood at routine non-recurrence follow-up after resection. Unsorted whole RNA from tumor, nontumor lung or frozen PBMC underwent sequencing. This specimen consisted of PBMCs, obtained at follow-up. These receptors were obtained from a male donor with early-stage non-small cell lung cancer.

This clonotype was found a few times. An end of the junction does not agree with germline; a read error may underlie this. The genes are TRBV10-1 and TRBJ2-1; D ambiguous. The CDR3 contains 15 residues. In germline, CDR1 is WNHNN, CDR2 SYGVQD (reference sequence). This CDR3 reads CASSGKHSSHNEQFF. The CDR3 nucleotides are TGCGCCAGCAGTGGGAAGCACTCCTCCCACAATGAGCAGTTCTTC.

This clonotype was seen more than once but under ten times. The chain couples TRBV5-6 to TRBJ1-2; the match to TRBD1 covers 7 bases. Germline V gene lookup returns CDR1 SGHDT and CDR2 YYEEEE. Trimming at V came to 5 bases and at J to 4 bases, leaving 11 bases not matched to a gene. This CDR3 has 15 amino acids. The CDR3 sequence: CASSRAGTASYGYTF. The CDR3 DNA is TGTGCCAGCAGTCGGGCCGGGACAGCGTCCTATGGCTACACCTTC.

A few counts support this clonotype. The genes are TRBV2 and TRBJ2-2; 7 bases are a match to TRBD2. This CDR3 spans 15 amino acids. V lost 3 bases, J lost 1 base, and 2 bases stayed unmatched. Germline V CDR1 and CDR2: SNHLY, FYNNEI. The DNA for the CDR3 is TGTGCCAGCAGTGAGTTAGCGGGGAACACCGGGGAGCTGTTTTTT. This gives the protein CASSELAGNTGELFF.

The rearrangement joins TRBV6-4 to TRBJ2-2; 10 nucleotides align to TRBD1. Trimming at V came to 1 base and at J to 3 bases, leaving 2 bases not matched to a gene. The germline CDR1 and CDR2 sequences are MRHNA and SNTAGT. This CDR3 comprises 16 residues. In DNA form, the CDR3 reads TGTGCCAGCAGTGACTGGGGGACAGGGGACACCGGGGAGCTGTTTTTT. Its protein product is CASSDWGTGDTGELFF.

In this sample, this clonotype turned up many times. This chain connects TRBV5-5 to TRBJ2-6, with 8 bases that match TRBD1. Germline V gene data show CDR1 as SGHKS and CDR2 as YYEKEE (reference sequence). V was pared by 3 bases and J by 0 bases, with 5 bases of the junction left unmatched. The CDR3 is 17 amino acids. CDR3 loop: CASSWDRPSSGANVLTF. CDR3 DNA sequence: TGTGCCAGCAGCTGGGACAGGCCGAGCTCTGGGGCCAACGTCCTGACTTTC. The full variable domain, rest sourced from reference TRBV5-5 and TRBJ2-6, is DAGVTQSPTHLIKTRGQQVTLRCSPISGHKSVSWYQQVLGQGPQFIFQYYEKEERGRGNFPDRFSARQFPNYSSELNVNALLLGDSALYLCASSWDRPSSGANVLTFGAGSRLTVL.

This clonotype was counted many times. V is TRBV28 and J is TRBJ1-3; the D gene is possibly TRBD1 (5 bases). The CDR3 runs 15 residues. V was cut by 3 bases and J by 3 bases, with 12 bases left in between. CDR1 MDHEN and CDR2 SYDVKM come from the germline V gene. The CDR3 nucleotides read TGTGCCAGCAGTTTCCCCGGGGCGGGTGGAAACACCATATATTTT. Amino acids: CASSFPGAGGNTIYF.

V is TRBV7-3 and J is TRBJ1-6; the D gene is possibly TRBD1 (5 bases). Germline V gives CDR1 SGHTA, CDR2 FQGTGA. The CDR3 has 14 amino acids. Trimming stripped 5 bases from V and 7 bases from J, with 12 bases between. The CDR3: CASSRDLKNSPLHF. The CDR3 nucleotides are TGTGCCAGCAGCCGGGACTTAAAAAATTCACCCCTCCACTTT.

At least ten counts were recorded for this clonotype. This chain connects TRBV9 to TRBJ1-1, with D hard to call. The CDR3 runs to 17 residues. V was shortened by 0 bases and J by 0 bases, with 15 bases between the two germline ends. CDR1 is SGDLS, CDR2 YYNGEE, per germline. CDR3 in DNA: TGTGCCAGCAGCGTAGTGGCAGTCGGAGTGGTGAACACTGAAGCTTTCTTT. Amino acid sequence: CASSVVAVGVVNTEAFF.

This clonotype occurred many times. The genes are TRBV27 and TRBJ2-1; unclear D gene. Trimming took 7 bases from V and 2 from J, leaving 15 bases between them. The CDR3 extends over 15 amino acids. Germline V gene data show CDR1 as MNHEY and CDR2 as SMNVEV (reference sequence). Here the CDR3 reads CASTQGRVTYNEQFF. CDR3 coding DNA: TGTGCCAGCACCCAAGGACGCGTTACCTACAATGAGCAGTTCTTC.

The rearrangement links TRBV29-1 to TRBJ1-2; no clear D. Trimming removed 4 bases at V and 3 bases at J, with 9 bases between. Germline CDR1 reads SQVTM; CDR2 reads ANQGSEA. The CDR3 runs 12 residues. The CDR3 sequence is CSVGQRHYGYTF. The CDR3 region has the DNA TGCAGCGTTGGGCAACGGCACTATGGCTACACCTTC. Based on the CDR3 plus reference TRBV29-1 and TRBJ1-2, the full variable domain is SAVISQKPSRDICQRGTSLTIQCQVDSQVTMMFWYRQQPGQSLTLIATANQGSEATYESGFVIDKFPISRPNLTFSTLTVSNMSPEDSSIYLCSVGQRHYGYTFGSGTRLTVV.

V is TRBV5-4 and J is TRBJ2-3; perhaps D is TRBD1 or TRBD2 (5 bases each). Germline loops: CDR1 SGHNT, CDR2 YYREEE (reference sequence). CDR3 size: 14 residues. Deletions cut 2 bases from V and 2 bases from J, with 9 bases between. The CDR3 spells CASSFRGPTDTQYF. The CDR3 DNA reads TGTGCCAGCAGCTTTAGGGGACCCACAGATACGCAGTATTTT.

This clonotype was found a few times. No conserved phenylalanine or tryptophan is present at the end of the CDR3, so a read error is the likely explanation. The DNA is omitted, as the CDR3 cannot be located on it reliably, and the CDR3 follows TCRdb's listing. The chain has TRBV29-1 and TRBJ2-7; TRBD1 is taken as the D call from the table, unchecked against the DNA. CDR1 is SQVTM, CDR2 ANQGSEA, per germline. The length of the CDR3 is 11 amino acids, counting both ends. The CDR3 reads CSVEGAGGHII.

This clonotype was observed many times. This sequence joins TRBV13 and TRBJ1-6; D unclear. Trimming pared 0 bases from V and 3 bases from J, leaving 9 bases between. Germline values: CDR1 PRHDT, CDR2 FYEKMQ (reference sequence). The CDR3 runs to 16 residues. The CDR3 sequence is CASSLGPQSYNSPLHF. CDR3 DNA: TGTGCCAGCAGCTTAGGACCACAGAGCTATAATTCACCCCTCCACTTT.